These 9 T cell receptor beta chains share one sample of origin, sequenced in a study of T cell repertoires in cytomegalovirus infection. TCRdb independently ran MiXCR on the reads; one entry per CDR3 protein. The sample yields 180,000 or so distinct CDR3 sequences, about a sixth seen once. Sequenced material: CD8+ T cells from PBMCs. These receptors all stem from a human donor in good health (CMV status not recorded). Some clones in this sample may be carry-over from other donors' samples.

This chain connects TRBV7-2 to TRBJ2-7, with 12 bases identical to TRBD2. CDR3 length: 15 amino acids. V was pared by 5 bases and J by 2 bases, with 4 bases of the junction left unmatched. Germline V lookup: CDR1 SGHTA, CDR2 FQGNSA. The CDR3 DNA follows: TGTGCCAGCAGCGAAGGACTAGCGGGGACCTACGAGCAGTACTTC. Translated: CASSEGLAGTYEQYF.

The rearrangement joins TRBV7-8 to TRBJ1-5; maybe TRBD1 (6 bases). V lost 4 bases and J 2 bases, leaving 12 bases between the germline ends. Germline V lookup: CDR1 SGHVS, CDR2 FQNEAQ. CDR3 length: 15 residues. CDR3 DNA sequence: TGTGCCAGCAGCTCTAGGGCAGGGGGCAATCAGCCCCAGCATTTT. Protein product: CASSSRAGGNQPQHF.

J is TRBJ2-3 and V is TRBV29-1, with D maybe TRBD2 (6 bases). The CDR3 has 12 residues. CDR1 and CDR2 (germline): SQVTM, ANQGSEA. Trimming pared 6 bases from V and 6 bases from J, leaving 13 bases between. CDR3 bases: TGCAGCGTGGGAGTAGCGGCGGATACGCAGTATTTT. As protein: CSVGVAADTQYF.

This clonotype has more than one count but fewer than ten. The chain employs TRBV6-2 or TRBV6-3 and TRBJ2-7; D unresolved. CDR1 is MNHEY and CDR2 is SVGEGT in the germline V gene. The V end was cut by 6 bases, the J end by 4 bases, with 13 bases between. The CDR3 runs 13 residues. DNA of the CDR3: TGTGCCAGCAGCCGCGACGGTGCGTACGAGCAGTACTTC. The encoded protein is CASSRDGAYEQYF.

V usage is TRBV6-2 or TRBV6-3 and J usage is TRBJ2-3; TRBD1 might be the D (5 bases). This CDR3 is 14 amino acids long. CDR1 and CDR2 (germline): MNHEY, SVGEGT. Trimming took 4 bases from V and 5 from J, leaving 13 bases between them. In nucleotides, the CDR3 is TGTGCCAGCAGTTCGTTGGGGCCAGGAGATACGCAGTATTTT. Translating it yields CASSSLGPGDTQYF.

This clonotype has just a few counts. Here the CDR3 DNA reads TGCAGCGCTAACAGGGATCTTGCAGATACGCAGTATTTT. Protein sequence: CSANRDLADTQYF. The chain combines TRBV29-1 with TRBJ2-3; D is possibly TRBD1 (6 bases). V was shortened by 7 bases and J by 4 bases, with 15 bases between the two germline ends. The CDR3 length is 13 residues. Germline V gene data show CDR1 as SQVTM and CDR2 as ANQGSEA.

The sample holds many counts of this clonotype. This chain uses TRBV28 with TRBJ1-1; D is ambiguous. V lost 5 bases and J lost 0, with 7 bases in between. In germline, CDR1 is MDHEN, CDR2 SYDVKM. The CDR3 runs to 13 residues. CDR3: CASSLPLNTEAFF. The CDR3 DNA sequence: TGTGCCAGCAGTCTACCACTGAACACTGAAGCTTTCTTT.

The chain combines TRBV4-1 with TRBJ2-7; D may be TRBD1 (6 bases). Trimming pared 6 bases from V and 10 bases from J, leaving 25 bases between. CDR1 MGHRA and CDR2 YSYEKL come from the germline V gene. There are 15 residues in the CDR3. The DNA of the CDR3 is TGCGCCAGCAGGCTGGTAGGAACAGGGATCGAGGAACAGTACTTC. It is translated as CASRLVGTGIEEQYF.

This clonotype was found a few times. Compared with germline, one end of the junction differs, possibly owing to a read error. The CDR3 sequence: CASSKGEKLFF. The CDR3 coding sequence is TGTGCCAGCAGCAAGGGAGAAAAGCTGTTTTTT. J is TRBJ1-4 and V is TRBV5-6; D is unclear. The CDR3 consists of 11 residues. Looked up from germline, CDR1 is SGHDT and CDR2 is YYEEEE.